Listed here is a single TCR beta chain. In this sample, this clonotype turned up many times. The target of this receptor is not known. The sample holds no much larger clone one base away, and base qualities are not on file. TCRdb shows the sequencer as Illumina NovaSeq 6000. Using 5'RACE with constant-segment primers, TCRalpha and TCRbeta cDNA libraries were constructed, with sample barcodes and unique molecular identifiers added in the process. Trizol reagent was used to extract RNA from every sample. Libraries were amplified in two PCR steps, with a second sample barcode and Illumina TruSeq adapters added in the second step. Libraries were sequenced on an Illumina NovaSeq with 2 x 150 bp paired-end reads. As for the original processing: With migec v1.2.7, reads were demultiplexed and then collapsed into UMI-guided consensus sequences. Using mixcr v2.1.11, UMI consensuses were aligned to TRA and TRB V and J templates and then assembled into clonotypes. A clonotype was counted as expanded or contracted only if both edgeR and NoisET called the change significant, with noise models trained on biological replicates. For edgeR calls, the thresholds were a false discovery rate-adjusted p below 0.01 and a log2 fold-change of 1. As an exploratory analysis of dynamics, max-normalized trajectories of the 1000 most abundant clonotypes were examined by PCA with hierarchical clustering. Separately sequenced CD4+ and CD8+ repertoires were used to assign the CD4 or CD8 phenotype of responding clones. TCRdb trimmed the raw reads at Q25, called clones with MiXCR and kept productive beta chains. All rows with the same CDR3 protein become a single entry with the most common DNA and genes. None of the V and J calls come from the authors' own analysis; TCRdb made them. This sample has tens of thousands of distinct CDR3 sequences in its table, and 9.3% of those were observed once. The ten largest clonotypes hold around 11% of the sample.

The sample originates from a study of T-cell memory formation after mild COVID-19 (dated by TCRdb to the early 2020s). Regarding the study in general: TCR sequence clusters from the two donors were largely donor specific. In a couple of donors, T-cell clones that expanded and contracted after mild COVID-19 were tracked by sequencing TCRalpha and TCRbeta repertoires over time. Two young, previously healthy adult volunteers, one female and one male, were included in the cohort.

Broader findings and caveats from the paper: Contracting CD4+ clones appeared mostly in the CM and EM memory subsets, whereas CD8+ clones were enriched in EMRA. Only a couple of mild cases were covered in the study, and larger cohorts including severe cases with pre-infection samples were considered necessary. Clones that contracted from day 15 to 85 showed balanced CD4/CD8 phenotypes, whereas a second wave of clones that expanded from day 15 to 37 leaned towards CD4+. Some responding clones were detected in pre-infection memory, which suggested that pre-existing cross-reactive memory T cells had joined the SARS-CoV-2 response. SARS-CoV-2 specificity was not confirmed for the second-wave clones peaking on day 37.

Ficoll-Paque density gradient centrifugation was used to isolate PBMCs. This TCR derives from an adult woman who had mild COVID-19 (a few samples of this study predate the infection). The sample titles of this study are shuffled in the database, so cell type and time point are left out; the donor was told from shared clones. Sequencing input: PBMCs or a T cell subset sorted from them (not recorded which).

The DNA reads TGTGCCAGCAGCGTGGACAGGCGGGCCGAGCAGTACTTC. Translated, it gives CASSVDRRAEQYF. The V and J segments used are TRBV11-2 and TRBJ2-7; 7 of the junction bases match TRBD1. Measured from the cysteine to the phenylalanine, the CDR3 is 13 residues long. This entry keeps only the CDR3 DNA: 39 bases, framed from base 1. CDR1 and CDR2 were assigned from the germline V gene as SGHAT and FQNNGV. The germline V and J ends show losses of 5 bases and 6 bases respectively, and no gene match explains 7 bases of the junction. Full variable domain (CDR3 extended with the reference TRBV11-2 and TRBJ2-7 proteins): EAGVAQSPRYKIIEKRQSVAFWCNPISGHATLYWYQQILGQGPKLLIQFQNNGVVDDSQLPKDRFSAERLKGVDSTLKIQPAKLEDSAVYLCASSVDRRAEQYFGPGTRLTVT.